This T cell receptor beta chain was documented in a study of shared clonotypes between healthy human individuals. Study-wide results and caveats: Naive subsets usually exceeded memory subsets in estimated richness. Sharing across a few donors was seen in 4% to 6.5% of naive CD4 clonotypes.

This clone has only one observation. Its cognate antigen is unknown. Trimming took off 2 bases at V and 2 bases at J, with 18 bases between the two ends. Germline CDR1 MNHNS, CDR2 SASEGT. This CDR3 comprises 17 residues. TCRdb's table, derived via immunoSEQ multiplex PCR, lists solely in-frame clones and lacks some. Of about 2 million clones listed, about 95% were seen once; the top ten hold about 1.1%. Cells designated naive CD8 were CD45RO-negative and were positively selected for CCR7, with terminally differentiated effector memory CD45RA+ cells excluded. Input material: naive CD8+ T cells sorted from blood. The sequence was collected from a man younger than 35 in good health. The chain is built from TRBV6-1 and TRBJ1-2; unclear D gene. In DNA form, the CDR3 reads TGTGCCAGCAGTGAAATTGGCTCCGGGATGGGGAACTATGGCTACACCTTC. It codes for CASSEIGSGMGNYGYTF.